These 10 T cell receptor beta chains came from one sample sequenced in a study of persistence of HIV-infected CD4 T cells. The stimulus was lysate of CMV-infected fibroblasts, around 9.3 ug/mL. Sorted nonresponding memory CD4+ T cells were CD40L-negative, CD69-negative, CD45RO-high. This was the immunoSEQ version 4 assay in survey mode. TCRdb's table, derived via immunoSEQ multiplex PCR, lists solely in-frame clones and lacks some. Of about 28,000 clones in the sample, 82% were seen once. No antigen has been identified for these receptors. The sequencing used CD4+ T cells sorted from PBMCs after roughly 18-hour stimulation, collected from a patient who received antiretroviral therapy. The receptor set was obtained from an adult man with HIV who was CMV-seropositive.

V is TRBV6-5 and J is TRBJ1-1; D is unclear. The CDR3 has 13 residues. Germline values: CDR1 MNHEY, CDR2 SVGAGI. The germline V and J ends were trimmed by 9 bases and 0 bases, with 11 bases remaining between them. The chain's CDR3 is CASYNTMNTEAFF. CDR3 nucleotides: TGTGCCAGTTATAATACGATGAACACTGAAGCTTTCTTT.

The rearrangement joins TRBV6-5 to TRBJ2-2; the match to TRBD2 covers 11 bases. Germline-derived CDR1 and CDR2 are MNHEY and SVGAGI. The J segment lost 4 bases and the V segment lost 0 bases, leaving 1 base of the junction unmatched. There are 16 residues in the CDR3. The CDR3 here is CASSYSLAGGTGELFF. The CDR3, as DNA: TGTGCCAGCAGTTACTCGCTAGCGGGGGGCACCGGGGAGCTGTTTTTT.

The V and J genes are TRBV7-3 and TRBJ2-3, with D possibly being TRBD1 or TRBD2 (5 bases each). Germline V gene sequence: CDR1 SGHTA, CDR2 FQGTGA. V lost 3 bases and J 4 bases, leaving 17 bases between the germline ends. The length of the CDR3 is 16 residues. Written as DNA, the CDR3 is TGTGCCAGCAGCTTCGAGGGACCGCAATCCGCAGATACGCAGTATTTT. Protein sequence: CASSFEGPQSADTQYF.

The V call is TRBV7-2, the J call TRBJ2-3; 9 bases match TRBD1. Per the germline V gene, CDR1 is SGHTA and CDR2 is FQGNSA. Unmatched junction bases numbered 8, after V lost 4 bases and J lost 3 bases. The CDR3 extends over 16 amino acids. The CDR3 coding sequence is TGTGCCAGCAGCTCCCGGGACAGGGTAGGGACAGATACGCAGTATTTT. This translates into CASSSRDRVGTDTQYF. The full variable domain, with the rest looked up from reference TRBV7-2 and TRBJ2-3, is GAGVSQSPSNKVTEKGKDVELRCDPISGHTALYWYRQSLGQGLEFLIYFQGNSAPDKSGLPSDRFSAERTGGSVSTLTIQRTQQEDSAVYLCASSSRDRVGTDTQYFGPGTRLTVL.

The rearrangement uses TRBV5-4 and TRBJ2-2; 7 positions agree with TRBD1. J gave up 1 base and V 3 bases, and 6 bases lay outside the gene matches. Germline CDR1 SGHNT, CDR2 YYREEE (reference sequence). The CDR3 is 16 amino acids. CDR3 protein: CASSSKRDRNTGELFF. In nucleotides, the CDR3 is TGTGCCAGCAGCTCGAAACGGGACAGGAACACCGGGGAGCTGTTTTTT. Complete variable domain (other parts from reference TRBV5-4 and TRBJ2-2): ETGVTQSPTHLIKTRGQQVTLRCSSQSGHNTVSWYQQALGQGPQFIFQYYREEENGRGNFPPRFSGLQFPNYSSELNVNALELDDSALYLCASSSKRDRNTGELFFGEGSRLTVL.

This sequence joins TRBV7-3 and TRBJ1-2; a weak D match, TRBD1 (6 bases). Trimming pared 0 bases from V and 6 bases from J, leaving 11 bases between. The V gene's germline CDR1 is SGHTA and CDR2 FQGTGA. CDR3 length: 14 amino acids. For the CDR3, the DNA is TGTGCCAGCAGCTTAACGCCAGGGGTTGATGGCTACACCTTC. Amino acids: CASSLTPGVDGYTF.

The genes are TRBV19 and TRBJ2-2; D unresolved. Trimming left V 5 bases short and J 0 bases short, with 16 bases between. Germline V gene lookup returns CDR1 LNHDA and CDR2 SQIVND (reference sequence). The CDR3 loop spans 17 amino acids. CDR3 protein: CASSVSPQHANTGELFF. In DNA, the CDR3 is TGTGCCAGTAGTGTATCCCCCCAACATGCGAACACCGGGGAGCTGTTTTTT.

This clone was seen more than once but under ten times. CDR3 coding DNA: TGTGCCAGTAGTACCCCGTACAGGGGCCCTGAAGCTTTCTTT. It specifies CASSTPYRGPEAFF. This chain connects TRBV19 to TRBJ1-1; 7 bases are shared with TRBD1. The V gene end was trimmed by 4 bases and the J gene end by 6 bases; junction bases not matched to a gene: 8. Germline V gene lookup returns CDR1 LNHDA and CDR2 SQIVND (reference sequence). The CDR3 is 14 residues long. The full variable domain, with the rest looked up from reference TRBV19 and TRBJ1-1, is DGGITQSPKYLFRKEGQNVTLSCEQNLNHDAMYWYRQDPGQGLRLIYYSQIVNDFQKGDIAEGYSVSREKKESFPLTVTSAQKNPTAFYLCASSTPYRGPEAFFGQGTRLTVV.

This sequence joins TRBV9 and TRBJ1-2, with D perhaps TRBD1 (5 bases). The CDR3 loop spans 15 amino acids. Germline values: CDR1 SGDLS, CDR2 YYNGEE. V was trimmed by 1 base and J by 0 bases, leaving 10 bases between them. The CDR3 loop reads CASSVSGGTNYGYTF. CDR3 bases: TGTGCCAGCAGCGTATCGGGGGGAACTAACTATGGCTACACCTTC.

This rearrangement joins TRBV28 to TRBJ1-6; D ambiguous. Germline loops: CDR1 MDHEN, CDR2 SYDVKM. V lost 5 bases and J lost 14, with 10 bases in between. The length of the CDR3 is 11 residues. The CDR3 coding sequence is TGTGCCAGCAGTGCAACCTTCGCCCTCCACTTT. It is translated as CASSATFALHF.